Following are 32 T cell receptor beta chains from one sample sequenced in a study of cytomegalovirus exposure and HLA in healthy donors. Clones were sequenced by immunoSEQ multiplex PCR, and TCRdb holds only the in-frame ones, with some missing. This table holds roughly 230,000 clones, roughly 91% found once. What was sequenced was PBMCs. The receptors here all came from a woman aged 25-40 years in good health and CMV-seronegative.

This rearrangement joins TRBV6-1 to TRBJ2-5, with D perhaps matching TRBD2 (6 bases). With 4 bases removed from V and 1 base from J, the gap between germline ends came to 10 bases. The CDR3 has 14 residues. Germline V gives CDR1 MNHNS, CDR2 SASEGT. CDR3 nucleotide sequence: TGTGCCAGCAGTGTGGCGGGGTTCCAAGAGACCCAGTACTTC. Translating it yields CASSVAGFQETQYF.

V and J are TRBV28 and TRBJ1-2; tentative D call: TRBD1 (6 bases). The CDR3 contains 13 residues. CDR1 and CDR2 from the germline V gene are MDHEN and SYDVKM. Between the trimmed V and J ends, which lost 1 base and 5 bases, there was a span of 8 bases. CDR3 coding DNA: TGTGCCAGCAGTTTATTAGGGGGGTATGGCTACACCTTC. It encodes CASSLLGGYGYTF.

The rearrangement links TRBV7-9 to TRBJ2-7; D call uncertain. This CDR3 is 13 amino acids long. V was shortened by 4 bases and J by 3 bases, with 10 bases between the two germline ends. Germline values: CDR1 SEHNR, CDR2 FQNEAQ (reference sequence). The CDR3 reads CASSSTLDYEQYF. The CDR3 DNA reads as TGTGCCAGCAGCTCGACCTTGGACTACGAGCAGTACTTC. Complete variable domain (other parts from reference TRBV7-9 and TRBJ2-7): DTGVSQNPRHKITKRGQNVTFRCDPISEHNRLYWYRQTLGQGPEFLTYFQNEAQLEKSRLLSDRFSAERPKGSFSTLEIQRTEQGDSAMYLCASSSTLDYEQYFGPGTRLTVT.

The chain is built from TRBV5-1 and TRBJ1-1, with a possible D match to TRBD1 (5 bases). CDR1 and CDR2 from the germline V gene are SGHRS and YFSETQ. The CDR3 consists of 14 residues. Trimming stripped 2 bases from V and 3 bases from J, with 11 bases between. The CDR3 here is CASSFPGLDTEAFF. The DNA for the CDR3 is TGCGCCAGCAGCTTTCCAGGGCTTGACACTGAAGCTTTCTTT.

V and J are TRBV28 and TRBJ1-2, with D perhaps matching TRBD1 (5 bases). Germline V gene sequence: CDR1 MDHEN, CDR2 SYDVKM. V was clipped by 2 bases and J by 1 base, with 11 bases between them. This CDR3 comprises 15 residues. Written as DNA, the CDR3 is TGTGCCAGCAGTTTAGGGGGGGTACTTAACTATGGCTACACCTTC. Protein sequence: CASSLGGVLNYGYTF.

The rearrangement uses TRBV27 and TRBJ2-1, with D uncertain. The V gene lost 5 bases and the J gene lost 7 bases, with 12 bases spanning the gap. CDR3 length equals 13 residues. The germline V gene encodes CDR1 MNHEY and CDR2 SMNVEV (reference sequence). DNA for the CDR3: TGTGCCAGCAGTCTTAACGATTGGAATGAGCAGTTCTTC. Translating gives CASSLNDWNEQFF.

The V call is TRBV28, the J call TRBJ1-2; 9 bases match TRBD1. This CDR3 region has 16 residues. V shed 1 base and J 2 bases; nucleotides not matched to a gene: 5. Germline V gene data show CDR1 as MDHEN and CDR2 as SYDVKM. The CDR3 region is CASSLLGQGFNYGYTF. The CDR3 DNA sequence: TGTGCCAGCAGTTTATTGGGACAGGGATTCAACTATGGCTACACCTTC.

The rearrangement uses TRBV5-1 and TRBJ2-1, with 7 bases fitting TRBD2. J was trimmed by 7 bases and V by 5 bases; bases with no gene match: 12. The CDR3 is 15 residues long. Germline CDR1 and CDR2: SGHRS and YFSETQ. The CDR3 spells CASSLGGRTSNEQFF. For the CDR3, the DNA is TGCGCCAGCAGTCTGGGAGGGAGGACGAGTAATGAGCAGTTCTTC.

This chain uses TRBV4-2 with TRBJ2-7; D perhaps matches TRBD1 (5 bases). The germline V gene has CDR1 LGHNA and CDR2 YNFKEQ. The CDR3 is made up of 11 amino acids. Trimming stripped 8 bases from V and 5 bases from J, with 10 bases between. CDR3 sequence (DNA): TGTGCCAGCCGACAGTTCGACGAGCAGTACTTC. It specifies CASRQFDEQYF.

The chain recombines TRBV4-3 with TRBJ2-7; 10 bases match TRBD1. Germline CDR1 and CDR2: LGHNA and YSLEER. The V and J ends lost 0 bases and 3 bases, in that order; junction bases with no gene match: 2. This CDR3 has 15 residues. For the CDR3, the DNA is TGCGCCAGCAGCCAAGAATGGACAGGGGGCTACGAGCAGTACTTC. This gives the protein CASSQEWTGGYEQYF.

The CDR3 DNA reads as TGTGCCAGCAGCACTTCAGGGACTAGCACAGATACGCAGTATTTT. Translated: CASSTSGTSTDTQYF. The chain joins TRBV7-9 to TRBJ2-3, with D possibly matching TRBD2 (6 bases). Germline V gives CDR1 SEHNR, CDR2 FQNEAQ (reference sequence). V shed 5 bases and J shed 0 bases, with 12 bases lying between them. The CDR3 loop spans 15 amino acids.

The CDR3 loop reads CAFGVGPYNEQFF. CDR3 sequence (DNA): TGTGCCTTTGGGGTAGGCCCCTACAATGAGCAGTTCTTC. The chain combines TRBV25-1 with TRBJ2-1; D remains ambiguous. Deletions cut 11 bases from V and 2 bases from J, with 13 bases between. Germline V gene sequence: CDR1 MGHDK, CDR2 SYGVNS. There are 13 residues in the CDR3.

This clone appeared a single time. The gene calls are TRBV28 and TRBJ1-1, with no clear D. Trimming took 1 base from V and 0 from J, leaving 6 bases between them. The CDR3 runs to 14 residues. The germline V gene has CDR1 MDHEN and CDR2 SYDVKM. CDR3: CASSLSVMNTEAFF. The CDR3 DNA follows: TGTGCCAGCAGTTTATCAGTCATGAACACTGAAGCTTTCTTT.

The chain carries TRBV5-1 and TRBJ2-7, with 10 bases aligning to TRBD2. The CDR3 has 17 amino acids. V lost 4 bases and J lost 3; bases outside the gene matches: 13. Germline V gene sequence: CDR1 SGHRS, CDR2 YFSETQ. CDR3 sequence (DNA): TGCGCCAGCAGCACCGGACTAGCGGTAGGCGGGATCTACGAGCAGTACTTC. Amino acids: CASSTGLAVGGIYEQYF. Full variable domain (rest looked up from reference TRBV5-1 and TRBJ2-7): KAGVTQTPRYLIKTRGQQVTLSCSPISGHRSVSWYQQTPGQGLQFLFEYFSETQRNKGNFPGRFSGRQFSNSRSEMNVSTLELGDSALYLCASSTGLAVGGIYEQYFGPGTRLTVT.

This clone was seen only once. V usage is TRBV5-1 and J usage is TRBJ2-3; perhaps TRBD2 as D (6 bases). The V end was cut by 4 bases, the J end by 3 bases, with 9 bases between. This CDR3 comprises 13 residues. CDR1 is SGHRS, CDR2 YFSETQ, per germline. Here the CDR3 DNA reads TGCGCCAGCAGCGACGGACTAACAGATACGCAGTATTTT. Translating it yields CASSDGLTDTQYF.

This clone was seen only a few times. The same CDR3 is also encoded by other DNA sequences in this sample. The J gene is TRBJ1-5, the V gene TRBV28; D is unclear. The CDR3 has 11 residues. Germline V gene lookup returns CDR1 MDHEN and CDR2 SYDVKM. The V gene lost 6 bases and the J gene lost 1 base, with 1 base spanning the gap. Written as DNA, the CDR3 is TGTGCCAGCAGAAGCAATCAGCCCCAGCATTTT. Translating it yields CASRSNQPQHF.

The V and J genes are TRBV19 and TRBJ1-1, with a weak D call TRBD1 (6 bases). The CDR3 consists of 15 residues. The germline gives CDR1 LNHDA, CDR2 SQIVND (reference sequence). The V end was cut by 1 base, the J end by 4 bases, with 13 bases between. The CDR3 here is CASSIVGGRSTEAFF. The CDR3 region has the DNA TGTGCCAGTAGTATAGTGGGGGGGCGGAGCACTGAAGCTTTCTTT.

A few counts support this clone. The chain carries TRBV7-2 and TRBJ2-7, with D uncertain. The CDR3 spans 12 residues. Per the germline V gene, CDR1 is SGHTA and CDR2 is FQGNSA. Trimming took off 5 bases at V and 7 bases at J, with 12 bases between the two ends. The CDR3 loop reads CASSPVGFEQYF. The CDR3 DNA follows: TGTGCCAGCAGCCCCGTCGGATTTGAGCAGTACTTC.

This clone was counted once. The rearrangement uses TRBV5-4 and TRBJ2-7, with 14 positions matching TRBD2. CDR1 SGHNT and CDR2 YYREEE come from the germline V gene (reference sequence). CDR3 size: 15 residues. V trimming: 1 base; J trimming: 5 bases; junction bases outside the gene matches: 2. The CDR3, as DNA: TGTGCCAGCAGCTTGAGGACTAGCGGGAGGAACGAGCAGTACTTC. This encodes CASSLRTSGRNEQYF.

The chain combines TRBV13 with TRBJ2-7, with 9 nucleotides matching TRBD1. Germline values: CDR1 PRHDT, CDR2 FYEKMQ (reference sequence). The CDR3 length is 17 residues. V lost 4 bases and J lost 4; bases outside the gene matches: 14. The CDR3 is CASSSSKRQGVSYEQYF. The CDR3 bases are TGTGCCAGCAGCTCCTCGAAACGACAGGGGGTTTCGTACGAGCAGTACTTC.

This chain links TRBV11-2 with TRBJ2-7; perhaps D is TRBD1 or TRBD2 (5 bases each). Germline-derived CDR1 and CDR2 are SGHAT and FQNNGV. The V gene lost 5 bases and the J gene lost 4 bases, with 18 bases spanning the gap. CDR3 size: 15 residues. The CDR3 nucleotides are TGTGCCAGCAGCGCCGCCGACAGAGGGCAATACGAGCAGTACTTC. This gives the protein CASSAADRGQYEQYF.

The chain combines TRBV12-5 with TRBJ2-3; 13 positions agree with TRBD2. CDR3 length: 15 amino acids. Trimming took 1 base from V and 5 from J; bases not matched to a gene: 0. Per germline, CDR1 LGHNT and CDR2 FRNRAP. This CDR3 reads CASGLGLAGGDTQYF. In DNA form, the CDR3 reads TGTGCTAGTGGTTTGGGACTAGCGGGAGGAGATACGCAGTATTTT.

The chain links TRBV5-1 to TRBJ2-1, with unresolved D. Looked up from germline, CDR1 is SGHRS and CDR2 is YFSETQ. The CDR3 consists of 15 residues. V shed 4 bases and J shed 8 bases, with 19 bases lying between them. CDR3 in DNA: TGCGCCAGCAGCACACTACCACGGGCTGTAGATGAGCAGTTCTTC. It translates to CASSTLPRAVDEQFF.

The rearrangement links TRBV5-1 to TRBJ1-1; 10 bases are a match to TRBD1. The germline V gene has CDR1 SGHRS and CDR2 YFSETQ. V shed 0 bases and J 6 bases; nucleotides not matched to a gene: 11. The CDR3 loop spans 17 amino acids. The CDR3 reads CASSLVATRDRGAEAFF. Written as DNA, the CDR3 is TGCGCCAGCAGCTTGGTGGCGACCCGGGACAGGGGCGCTGAAGCTTTCTTT.

The rearrangement uses TRBV28 and TRBJ2-3; 7 bases match TRBD1. Germline V gene data show CDR1 as MDHEN and CDR2 as SYDVKM. Trimming at V came to 7 bases and at J to 9 bases, leaving 19 bases not matched to a gene. This CDR3 contains 16 residues. The CDR3 coding sequence is TGTGCCAGCACCTTCGGGTGGGGGACAGATTCCTTGACGCAGTATTTT. Translating gives CASTFGWGTDSLTQYF.

The chain recombines TRBV5-1 with TRBJ2-7; 13 bases agree with TRBD2. The CDR3 is 14 residues long. V was pared by 5 bases and J by 7 bases, with 6 bases of the junction left unmatched. Germline V lookup: CDR1 SGHRS, CDR2 YFSETQ. The CDR3 region is CASSRTSGGWEQYF. Written as DNA, the CDR3 is TGCGCCAGCAGTCGGACTAGCGGGGGCTGGGAGCAGTACTTC.

The rearrangement links TRBV5-1 to TRBJ2-7; D unclear. The CDR3 loop spans 13 amino acids. Germline V gives CDR1 SGHRS, CDR2 YFSETQ. The V gene lost 7 bases and the J gene lost 0 bases, with 11 bases spanning the gap. CDR3: CASANSGSYEQYF. The CDR3 nucleotides read TGCGCCAGCGCTAACTCCGGCTCCTACGAGCAGTACTTC.

In nucleotides, the CDR3 is TGTGCCAGCAGTGCGGACTTTCCTGGAAACACCATATATTTT. Translated, it gives CASSADFPGNTIYF. The rearrangement uses TRBV25-1 and TRBJ1-3, with unresolved D. The CDR3 spans 14 residues. CDR1 and CDR2 (germline): MGHDK, SYGVNS. Deletions cut 4 bases from V and 2 bases from J, with 9 bases between.

A remark on this clone: A junction end diverges from the germline sequence, so it may reflect a read error. This sequence joins TRBV5-1 and TRBJ2-5; D remains unclear. Germline V gene sequence: CDR1 SGHRS, CDR2 YFSETQ. The CDR3 is 19 amino acids. CDR3 residues: CASCLGVTWTPSRRETQYF. CDR3 in DNA: TGCGCCAGCTGCTTAGGAGTGACTTGGACCCCTTCGAGGCGAGAGACCCAGTACTTC.

In the case of this clone: This specimen includes other DNA sequences encoding the same CDR3. This sequence joins TRBV28 and TRBJ2-1, with a tentative D call TRBD2 (6 bases). The CDR3 spans 14 residues. V lost 8 bases, J lost 0 bases, and 11 bases lay in between. Germline CDR1 and CDR2: MDHEN and SYDVKM. CDR3 protein: CASSGRSSYNEQFF. The CDR3 DNA is TGTGCCAGCTCTGGGAGGAGCTCCTACAATGAGCAGTTCTTC.

V gene TRBV28 combines with J gene TRBJ2-7; either TRBD1 or TRBD2 may fit D (5 bases each). The germline V gene has CDR1 MDHEN and CDR2 SYDVKM. The CDR3 totals 13 residues. Trimming removed 4 bases from V and 5 bases from J, with 12 bases in between. The CDR3 bases are TGTGCCAGCAGTTCGGGCAGGGAGAACGAGCAGTACTTC. It encodes CASSSGRENEQYF. The full variable domain, rest sourced from reference TRBV28 and TRBJ2-7, is DVKVTQSSRYLVKRTGEKVFLECVQDMDHENMFWYRQDPGLGLRLIYFSYDVKMKEKGDIPEGYSVSREKKERFSLILESASTNQTSMYLCASSSGRENEQYFGPGTRLTVT.

The chain carries TRBV27 and TRBJ2-7; 13 nucleotides align to TRBD2. V trimming: 6 bases; J trimming: 1 base; junction bases outside the gene matches: 3. The CDR3 has 15 amino acids. Germline CDR1 reads MNHEY; CDR2 reads SMNVEV (reference sequence). The CDR3 reads CASRLAGGASYEQYF. As DNA, the CDR3 is TGTGCCAGCAGACTAGCGGGGGGGGCTTCCTACGAGCAGTACTTC.